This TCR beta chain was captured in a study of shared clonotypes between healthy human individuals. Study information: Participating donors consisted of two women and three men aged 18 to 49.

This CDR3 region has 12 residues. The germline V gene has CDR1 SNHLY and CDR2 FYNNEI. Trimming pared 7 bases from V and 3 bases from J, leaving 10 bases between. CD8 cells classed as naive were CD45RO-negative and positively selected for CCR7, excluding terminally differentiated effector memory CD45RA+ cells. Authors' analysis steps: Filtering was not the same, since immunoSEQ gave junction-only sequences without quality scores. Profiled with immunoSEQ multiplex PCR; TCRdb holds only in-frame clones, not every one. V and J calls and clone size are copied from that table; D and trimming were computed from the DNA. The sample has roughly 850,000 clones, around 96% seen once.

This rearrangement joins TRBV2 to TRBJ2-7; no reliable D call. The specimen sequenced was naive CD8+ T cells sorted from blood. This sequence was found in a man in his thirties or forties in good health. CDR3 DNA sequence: TGTGCCAGCAAGGTATTGAACTACGAGCAGTACTTC. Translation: CASKVLNYEQYF.